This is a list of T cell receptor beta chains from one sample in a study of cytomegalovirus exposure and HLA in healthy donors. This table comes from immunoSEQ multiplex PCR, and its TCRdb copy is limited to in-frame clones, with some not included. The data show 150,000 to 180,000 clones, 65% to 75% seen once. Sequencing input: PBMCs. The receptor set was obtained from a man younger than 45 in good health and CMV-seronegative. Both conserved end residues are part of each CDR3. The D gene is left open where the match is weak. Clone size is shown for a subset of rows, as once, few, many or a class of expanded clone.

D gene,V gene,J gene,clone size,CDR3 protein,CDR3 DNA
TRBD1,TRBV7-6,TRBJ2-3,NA,CASSLEPAPGTGEGDTQYF,TGTGCCAGCAGCTTAGAGCCCGCCCCCGGGACAGGGGAGGGGGATACGCAGTATTTT
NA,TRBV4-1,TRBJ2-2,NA,CASSQEIIGELFF,TGCGCCAGCAGCCAAGAAATAATCGGGGAGCTGTTTTTT
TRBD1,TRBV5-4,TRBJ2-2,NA,CASSYGTGRGELFF,TGTGCCAGCAGCTACGGGACAGGCCGGGGGGAGCTGTTTTTT
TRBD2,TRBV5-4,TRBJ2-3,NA,CASSEGLAGGSWDTQYF,TGTGCCAGCAGCGAAGGACTAGCGGGGGGCTCCTGGGATACGCAGTATTTT
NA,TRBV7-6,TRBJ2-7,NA,CASSLGTDEQYF,TGTGCCAGCAGCTTAGGTACAGACGAGCAGTACTTC
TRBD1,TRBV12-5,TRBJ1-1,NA,CASGLDLTGGTEAFF,TGTGCTAGTGGTTTGGATCTTACAGGGGGGACTGAAGCTTTCTTT
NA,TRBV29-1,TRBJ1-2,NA,CSVEDSLRGYTF,TGCAGCGTTGAAGATAGCCTTCGGGGCTACACCTTC
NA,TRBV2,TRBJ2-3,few,CASSVDGGYTDTQYF,TGTGCCAGCAGTGTAGACGGCGGATACACAGATACGCAGTATTTT
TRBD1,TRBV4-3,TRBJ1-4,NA,CASSQEGGAGEKLFF,TGCGCCAGCAGCCAAGAAGGGGGCGCGGGTGAAAAACTGTTTTTT
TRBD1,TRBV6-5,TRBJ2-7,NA,CASSSGQGFAEQYF,TGTGCCAGCAGCTCGGGACAGGGGTTTGCTGAGCAGTACTTC
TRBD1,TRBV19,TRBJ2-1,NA,CASSSDRVNEQFF,TGTGCCAGTAGTTCCGACAGGGTCAATGAGCAGTTCTTC
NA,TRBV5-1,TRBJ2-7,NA,CASSWDSPYEQYF,TGCGCCAGCAGCTGGGACTCCCCCTACGAGCAGTACTTC
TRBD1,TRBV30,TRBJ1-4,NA,CAWSADRGFEKLFF,TGTGCCTGGAGTGCGGACAGGGGATTCGAAAAACTGTTTTTT
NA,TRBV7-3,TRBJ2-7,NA,CASSLASVGRTYEQYF,TGTGCCAGCAGCTTGGCCAGCGTCGGCCGTACCTACGAGCAGTACTTC
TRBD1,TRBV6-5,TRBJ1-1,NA,CASRTGDPEAFF,TGTGCCAGCAGGACAGGGGACCCTGAAGCTTTCTTT
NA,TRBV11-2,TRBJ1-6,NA,CASSLRDSPLHF,TGTGCCAGCAGCTTGCGGGATTCACCCCTCCACTTT
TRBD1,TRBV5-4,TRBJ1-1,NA,CASSSIGTGGGMNTEAFF,TGTGCCAGCAGCTCAATAGGGACAGGGGGAGGGATGAACACTGAAGCTTTCTTT
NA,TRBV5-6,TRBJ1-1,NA,CASSLNRANTEAFF,TGTGCCAGCAGCTTGAACAGGGCGAACACTGAAGCTTTCTTT
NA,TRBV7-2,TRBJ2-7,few,CASSLTVSRDSYEQYF,TGTGCCAGCAGCTTGACAGTATCGCGGGACTCCTACGAGCAGTACTTC
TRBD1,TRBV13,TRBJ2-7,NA,CASSSGEGASSYEQYF,TGTGCCAGCAGCTCGGGTGAGGGGGCTTCCTCCTACGAGCAGTACTTC
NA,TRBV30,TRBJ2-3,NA,CAWSGGTDTQYF,TGTGCCTGGAGTGGCGGCACAGATACGCAGTATTTT
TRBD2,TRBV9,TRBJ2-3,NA,CASSVELGGADTQYF,TGTGCCAGCAGCGTAGAATTGGGGGGGGCAGATACGCAGTATTTT
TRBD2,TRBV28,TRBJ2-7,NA,CASSLRALAGGPYEQYF,TGTGCCAGCAGTTTAAGAGCCCTAGCGGGGGGGCCTTACGAGCAGTACTTC
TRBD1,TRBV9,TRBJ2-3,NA,CASKTGVGTDTQYF,TGTGCCAGCAAAACAGGGGTGGGTACAGATACGCAGTATTTT
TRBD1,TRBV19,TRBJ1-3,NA,CASSGTVSGNTIYF,TGTGCCAGTAGTGGGACAGTCTCTGGAAACACCATATATTTT